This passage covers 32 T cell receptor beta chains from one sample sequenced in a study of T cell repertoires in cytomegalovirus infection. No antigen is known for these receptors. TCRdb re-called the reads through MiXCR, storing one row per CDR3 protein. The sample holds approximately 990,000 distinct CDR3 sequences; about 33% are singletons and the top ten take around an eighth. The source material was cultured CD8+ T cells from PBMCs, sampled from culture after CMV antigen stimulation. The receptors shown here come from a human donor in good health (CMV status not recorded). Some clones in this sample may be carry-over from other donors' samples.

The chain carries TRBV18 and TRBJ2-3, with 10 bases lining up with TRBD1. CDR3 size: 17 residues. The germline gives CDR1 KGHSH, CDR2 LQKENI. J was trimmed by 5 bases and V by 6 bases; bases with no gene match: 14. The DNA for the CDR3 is TGTGCCAGCTCCCCTGAGTTTCGGGACAGGGGAAGAGATACGCAGTATTTT. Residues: CASSPEFRDRGRDTQYF. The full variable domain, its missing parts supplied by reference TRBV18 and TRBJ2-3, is NAGVMQNPRHLVRRRGQEARLRCSPMKGHSHVYWYRQLPEEGLKFMVYLQKENIIDESGMPKERFSAEFPKEGPSILRIQQVVRGDSAAYFCASSPEFRDRGRDTQYFGPGTRLTVL.

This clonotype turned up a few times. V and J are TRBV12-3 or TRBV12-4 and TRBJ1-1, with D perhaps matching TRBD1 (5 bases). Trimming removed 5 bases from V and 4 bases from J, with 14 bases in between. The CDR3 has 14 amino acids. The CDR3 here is CASSHSKGFTEAFF. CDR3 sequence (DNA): TGTGCCAGCAGTCACTCCAAGGGGTTCACTGAAGCTTTCTTT.

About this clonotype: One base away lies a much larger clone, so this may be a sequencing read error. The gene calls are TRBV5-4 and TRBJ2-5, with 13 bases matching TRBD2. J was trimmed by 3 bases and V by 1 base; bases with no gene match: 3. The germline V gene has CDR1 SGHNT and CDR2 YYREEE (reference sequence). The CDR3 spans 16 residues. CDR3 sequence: CASSLTSGGAEETQYF. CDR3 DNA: TGTGCCAGCAGCTTGACTAGCGGGGGGGCCGAAGAGACCCAGTACTTC. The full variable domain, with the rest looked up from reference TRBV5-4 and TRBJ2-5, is ETGVTQSPTHLIKTRGQQVTLRCSSQSGHNTVSWYQQALGQGPQFIFQYYREEENGRGNFPPRFSGLQFPNYSSELNVNALELDDSALYLCASSLTSGGAEETQYFGPGTRLLVL.

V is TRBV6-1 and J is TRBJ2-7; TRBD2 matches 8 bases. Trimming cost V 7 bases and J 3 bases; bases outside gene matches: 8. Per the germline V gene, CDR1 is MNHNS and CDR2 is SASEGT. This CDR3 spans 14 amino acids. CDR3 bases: TGTGCCAGCAACTCGGGAGGGGCGGTCTACGAGCAGTACTTC. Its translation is CASNSGGAVYEQYF.

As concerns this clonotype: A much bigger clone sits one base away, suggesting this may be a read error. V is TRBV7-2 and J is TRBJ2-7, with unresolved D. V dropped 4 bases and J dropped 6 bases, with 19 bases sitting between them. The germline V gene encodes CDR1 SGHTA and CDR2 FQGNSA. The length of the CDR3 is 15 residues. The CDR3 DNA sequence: TGTGCCAGCAGCTCCACCCCGGTACTTCTTCCCGAGCAGTACTTC. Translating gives CASSSTPVLLPEQYF.

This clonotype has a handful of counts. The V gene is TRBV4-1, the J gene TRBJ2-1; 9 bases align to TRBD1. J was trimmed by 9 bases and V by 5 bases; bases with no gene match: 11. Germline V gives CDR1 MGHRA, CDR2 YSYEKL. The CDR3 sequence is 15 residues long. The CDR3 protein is CASSFTRDREGEQFF. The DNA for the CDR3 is TGCGCCAGCAGCTTCACCCGGGACAGGGAAGGTGAGCAGTTCTTC.

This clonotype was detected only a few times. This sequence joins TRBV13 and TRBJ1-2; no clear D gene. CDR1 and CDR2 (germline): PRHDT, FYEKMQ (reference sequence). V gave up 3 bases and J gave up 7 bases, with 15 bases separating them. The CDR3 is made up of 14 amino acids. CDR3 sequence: CASSLFEVAGGYTF. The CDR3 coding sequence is TGTGCCAGCAGCTTGTTTGAGGTTGCCGGTGGCTACACCTTC.

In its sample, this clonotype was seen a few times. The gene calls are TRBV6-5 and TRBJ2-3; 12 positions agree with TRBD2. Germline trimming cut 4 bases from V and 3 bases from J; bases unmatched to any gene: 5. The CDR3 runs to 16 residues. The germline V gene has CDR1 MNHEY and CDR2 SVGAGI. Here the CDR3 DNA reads TGTGCCAGCAGTTGGCTAGCGGGGGGGACGACAGATACGCAGTATTTT. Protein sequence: CASSWLAGGTTDTQYF.

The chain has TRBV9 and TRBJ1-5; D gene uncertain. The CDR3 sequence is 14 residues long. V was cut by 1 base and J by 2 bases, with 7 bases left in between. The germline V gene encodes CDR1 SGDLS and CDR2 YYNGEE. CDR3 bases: TGTGCCAGCAGCGTATGGGAGGGCAATCAGCCCCAGCATTTT. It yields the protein CASSVWEGNQPQHF.

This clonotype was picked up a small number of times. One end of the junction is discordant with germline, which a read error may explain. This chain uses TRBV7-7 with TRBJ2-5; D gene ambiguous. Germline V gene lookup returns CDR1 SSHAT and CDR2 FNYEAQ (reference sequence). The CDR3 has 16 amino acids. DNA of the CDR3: TGTGCTAGCAGCTTAGCCGGCGGAGCGCCCTCAGAGACCCAGTACTTC. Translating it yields CASSLAGGAPSETQYF.

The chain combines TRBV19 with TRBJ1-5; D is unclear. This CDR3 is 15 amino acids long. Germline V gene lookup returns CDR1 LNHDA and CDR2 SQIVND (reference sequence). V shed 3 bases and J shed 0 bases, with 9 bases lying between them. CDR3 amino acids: CASSIDNYSNQPQHF. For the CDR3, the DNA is TGTGCCAGTAGTATCGACAACTATAGCAATCAGCCCCAGCATTTT.

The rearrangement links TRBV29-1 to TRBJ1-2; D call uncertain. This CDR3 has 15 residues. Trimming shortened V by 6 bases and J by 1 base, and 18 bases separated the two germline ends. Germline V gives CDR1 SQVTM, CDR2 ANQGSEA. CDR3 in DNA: TGCAGCGTGCCCGGCCAAGGATATCTTAACTATGGCTACACCTTC. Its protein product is CSVPGQGYLNYGYTF.

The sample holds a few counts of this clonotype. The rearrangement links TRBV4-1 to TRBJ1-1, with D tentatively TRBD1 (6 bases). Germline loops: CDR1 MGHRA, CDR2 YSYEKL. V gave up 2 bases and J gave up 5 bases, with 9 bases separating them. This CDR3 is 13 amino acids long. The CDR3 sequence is CASSQIQGTEAFF. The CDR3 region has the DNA TGCGCCAGCAGCCAAATTCAGGGGACTGAAGCTTTCTTT.

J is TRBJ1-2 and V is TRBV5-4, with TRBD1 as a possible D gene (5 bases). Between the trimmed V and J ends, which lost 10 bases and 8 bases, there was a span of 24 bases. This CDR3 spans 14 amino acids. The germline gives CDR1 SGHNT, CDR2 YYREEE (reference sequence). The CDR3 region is CAFPGGNLTGGYTF. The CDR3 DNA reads TGTGCCTTTCCGGGGGGAAACTTGACGGGAGGCTACACCTTC. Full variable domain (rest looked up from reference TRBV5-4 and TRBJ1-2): ETGVTQSPTHLIKTRGQQVTLRCSSQSGHNTVSWYQQALGQGPQFIFQYYREEENGRGNFPPRFSGLQFPNYSSELNVNALELDDSALYLCAFPGGNLTGGYTFGSGTRLTVV.

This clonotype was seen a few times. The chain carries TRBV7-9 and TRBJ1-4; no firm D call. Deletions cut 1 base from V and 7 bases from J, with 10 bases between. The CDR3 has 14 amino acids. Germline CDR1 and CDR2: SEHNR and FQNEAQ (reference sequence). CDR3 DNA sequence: TGTGCCAGCAGCTTAGGGGCCAACGGTGAAAAACTGTTTTTT. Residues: CASSLGANGEKLFF. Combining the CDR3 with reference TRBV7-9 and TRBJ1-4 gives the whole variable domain DTGVSQNPRHKITKRGQNVTFRCDPISEHNRLYWYRQTLGQGPEFLTYFQNEAQLEKSRLLSDRFSAERPKGSFSTLEIQRTEQGDSAMYLCASSLGANGEKLFFGSGTQLSVL.

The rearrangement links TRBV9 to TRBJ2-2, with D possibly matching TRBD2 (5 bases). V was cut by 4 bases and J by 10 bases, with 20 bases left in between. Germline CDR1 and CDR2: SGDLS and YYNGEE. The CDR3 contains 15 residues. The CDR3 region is CASSPSPDGFLELFF. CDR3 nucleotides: TGTGCCAGCAGCCCTAGCCCGGACGGTTTTTTGGAGCTGTTTTTT.

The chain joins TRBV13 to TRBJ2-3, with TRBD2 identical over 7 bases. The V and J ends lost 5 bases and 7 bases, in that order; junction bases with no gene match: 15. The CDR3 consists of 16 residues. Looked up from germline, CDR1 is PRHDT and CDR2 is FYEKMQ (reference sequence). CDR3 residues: CASSLDSGAPGNTQYF. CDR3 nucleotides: TGTGCCAGCAGCCTCGACAGCGGGGCTCCGGGGAATACGCAGTATTTT. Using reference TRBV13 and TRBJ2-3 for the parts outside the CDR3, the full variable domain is AAGVIQSPRHLIKEKRETATLKCYPIPRHDTVYWYQQGPGQDPQFLISFYEKMQSDKGSIPDRFSAQQFSDYHSELNMSSLELGDSALYFCASSLDSGAPGNTQYFGPGTRLTVL.

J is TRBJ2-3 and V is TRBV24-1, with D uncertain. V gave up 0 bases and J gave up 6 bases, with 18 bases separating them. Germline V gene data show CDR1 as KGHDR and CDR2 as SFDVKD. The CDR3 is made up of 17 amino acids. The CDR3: CATSDLAHPVMRDTQYF. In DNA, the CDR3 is TGTGCCACCAGTGATTTGGCGCATCCCGTAATGAGGGATACGCAGTATTTT.

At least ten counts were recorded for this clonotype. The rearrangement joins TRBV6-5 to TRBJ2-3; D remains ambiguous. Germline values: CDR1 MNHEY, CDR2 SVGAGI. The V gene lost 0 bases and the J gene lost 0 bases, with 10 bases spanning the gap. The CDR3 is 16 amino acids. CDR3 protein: CASSYSQESSTDTQYF. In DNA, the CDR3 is TGTGCCAGCAGTTACTCGCAGGAGTCTAGCACAGATACGCAGTATTTT.

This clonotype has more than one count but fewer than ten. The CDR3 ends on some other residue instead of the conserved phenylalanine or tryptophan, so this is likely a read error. The chain's CDR3 is CASSLTPRGGQFYGYTL. The CDR3 DNA is TGTGCCAGCAGCTTAACCCCTCGAGGCGGACAGTTCTATGGCTACACCCTC. V usage is TRBV7-3 and J usage is TRBJ1-2; D might be TRBD1 (6 bases). This CDR3 is built from 17 residues. CDR1 and CDR2 from the germline V gene are SGHTA and FQGTGA. Trimming stripped 0 bases from V and 4 bases from J, with 18 bases between.

The CDR3 loop reads CASSFALLKRGGGYTF. CDR3 bases: TGTGCCAGCAGCTTTGCTCTTCTTAAGCGTGGAGGCGGCTACACCTTC. The chain couples TRBV5-4 to TRBJ1-2; D is undetermined. V dropped 2 bases and J dropped 8 bases, with 22 bases sitting between them. In germline, CDR1 is SGHNT, CDR2 YYREEE (reference sequence). CDR3 length: 16 amino acids.

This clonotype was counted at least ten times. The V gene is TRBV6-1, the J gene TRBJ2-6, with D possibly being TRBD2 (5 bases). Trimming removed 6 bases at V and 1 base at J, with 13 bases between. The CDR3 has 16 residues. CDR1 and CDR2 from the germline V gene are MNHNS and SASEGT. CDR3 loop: CASRAGRSSGANVLTF. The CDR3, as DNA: TGTGCCAGCAGGGCGGGCAGGTCTTCTGGGGCCAACGTCCTGACTTTC.

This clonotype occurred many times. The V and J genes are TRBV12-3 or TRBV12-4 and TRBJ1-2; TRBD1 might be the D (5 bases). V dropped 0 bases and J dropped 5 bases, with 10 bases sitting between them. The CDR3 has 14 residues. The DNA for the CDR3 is TGTGCCAGCAGTTTAGCCACGGGGCTTTATGGCTACACCTTC. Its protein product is CASSLATGLYGYTF.

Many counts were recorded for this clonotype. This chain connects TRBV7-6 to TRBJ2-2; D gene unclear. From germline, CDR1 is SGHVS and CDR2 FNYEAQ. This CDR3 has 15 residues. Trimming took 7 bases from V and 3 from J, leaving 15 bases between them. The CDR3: CASTPLAVDTGELFF. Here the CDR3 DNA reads TGTGCCAGCACCCCATTGGCAGTAGACACCGGGGAGCTGTTTTTT.

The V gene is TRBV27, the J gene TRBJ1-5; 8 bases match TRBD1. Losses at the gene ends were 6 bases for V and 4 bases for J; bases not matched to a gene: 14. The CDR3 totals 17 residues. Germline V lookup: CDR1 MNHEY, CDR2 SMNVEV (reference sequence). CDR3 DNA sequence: TGTGCCAGCAGCCCTCCTCAGGACAGGGCCCCAAATCAGCCCCAGCATTTT. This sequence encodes CASSPPQDRAPNQPQHF.

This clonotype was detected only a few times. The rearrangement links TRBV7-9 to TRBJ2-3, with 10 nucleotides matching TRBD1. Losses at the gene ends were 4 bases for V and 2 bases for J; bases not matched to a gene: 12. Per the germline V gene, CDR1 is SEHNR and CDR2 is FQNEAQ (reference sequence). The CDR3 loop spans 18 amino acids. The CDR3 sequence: CASSWPPTGGLHTDTQYF. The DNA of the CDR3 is TGTGCCAGCAGCTGGCCACCGACAGGGGGCTTACACACAGATACGCAGTATTTT. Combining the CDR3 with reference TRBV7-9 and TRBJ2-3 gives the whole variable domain DTGVSQNPRHKITKRGQNVTFRCDPISEHNRLYWYRQTLGQGPEFLTYFQNEAQLEKSRLLSDRFSAERPKGSFSTLEIQRTEQGDSAMYLCASSWPPTGGLHTDTQYFGPGTRLTVL.

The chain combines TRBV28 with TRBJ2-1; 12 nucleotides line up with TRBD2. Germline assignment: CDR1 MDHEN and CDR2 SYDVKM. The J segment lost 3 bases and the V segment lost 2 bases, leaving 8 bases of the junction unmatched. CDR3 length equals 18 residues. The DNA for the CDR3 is TGTGCCAGCAGTTTAAACCCTAGCGGGGGGGAATACTACAATGAGCAGTTCTTC. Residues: CASSLNPSGGEYYNEQFF.

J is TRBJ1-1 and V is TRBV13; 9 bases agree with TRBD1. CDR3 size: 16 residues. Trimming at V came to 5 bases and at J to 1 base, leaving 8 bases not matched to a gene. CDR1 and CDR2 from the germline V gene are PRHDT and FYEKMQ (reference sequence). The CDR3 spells CASSLSRDRANTEAFF. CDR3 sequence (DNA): TGTGCCAGCAGCCTAAGCCGGGACAGGGCGAACACTGAAGCTTTCTTT.

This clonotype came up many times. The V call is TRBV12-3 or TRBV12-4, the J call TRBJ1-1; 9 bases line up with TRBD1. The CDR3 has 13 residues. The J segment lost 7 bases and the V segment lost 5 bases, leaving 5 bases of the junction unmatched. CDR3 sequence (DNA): TGTGCCAGCAGTCCTGGGACAGGGTTTGAAGCTTTCTTT. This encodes CASSPGTGFEAFF.

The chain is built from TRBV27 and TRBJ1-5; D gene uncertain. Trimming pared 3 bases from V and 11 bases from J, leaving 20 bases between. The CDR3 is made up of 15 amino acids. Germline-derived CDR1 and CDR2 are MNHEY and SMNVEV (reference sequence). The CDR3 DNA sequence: TGTGCCAGCAGTTTGAACGGGAATTTAAATCAAGCCCAGCATTTT. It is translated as CASSLNGNLNQAQHF.

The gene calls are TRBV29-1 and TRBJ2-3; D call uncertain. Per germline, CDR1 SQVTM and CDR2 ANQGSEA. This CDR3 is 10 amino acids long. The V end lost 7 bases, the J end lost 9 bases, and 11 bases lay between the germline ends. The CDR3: CSAHKDTQYF. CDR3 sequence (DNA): TGCAGCGCCCACAAGGACACGCAGTATTTT.

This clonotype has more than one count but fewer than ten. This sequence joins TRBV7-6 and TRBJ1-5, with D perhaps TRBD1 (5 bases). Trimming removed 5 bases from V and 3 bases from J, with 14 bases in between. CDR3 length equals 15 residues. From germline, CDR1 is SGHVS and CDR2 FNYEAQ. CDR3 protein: CASSPTLGANQPQHF. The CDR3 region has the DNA TGTGCCAGCAGCCCGACCCTCGGGGCCAATCAGCCCCAGCATTTT.